This T cell receptor beta chain was observed in a study of blood T cell repertoires in COVID-19. Recruited during active infection, patients (from Seattle) were subsequently followed longitudinally. The V end was cut by 0 bases, the J end by 4 bases, with 10 bases between. The CDR3 has 14 residues. Germline V gives CDR1 LGHNA, CDR2 YSLEER. Authors' processing steps: The authors estimated nucleated cell counts from reference gene primer amplification. Measured with immunoSEQ multiplex PCR; TCRdb has only the in-frame clones, and not every one. Clonal size and the V and J genes are those of that table, whereas D and trimming came from the DNA. This table has 70,000 to 95,000 clones, approximately 88% appearing once.

The rearrangement links TRBV4-3 to TRBJ2-7; possibly TRBD2 for D (6 bases). Sample: peripheral blood. The TCR originated in a man aged 45-65 years with COVID-19, enrolled during active disease. CDR3 residues: CASSQEMLAYEQYF. The CDR3 DNA reads as TGCGCCAGCAGCCAAGAGATGCTAGCGTACGAGCAGTACTTC.